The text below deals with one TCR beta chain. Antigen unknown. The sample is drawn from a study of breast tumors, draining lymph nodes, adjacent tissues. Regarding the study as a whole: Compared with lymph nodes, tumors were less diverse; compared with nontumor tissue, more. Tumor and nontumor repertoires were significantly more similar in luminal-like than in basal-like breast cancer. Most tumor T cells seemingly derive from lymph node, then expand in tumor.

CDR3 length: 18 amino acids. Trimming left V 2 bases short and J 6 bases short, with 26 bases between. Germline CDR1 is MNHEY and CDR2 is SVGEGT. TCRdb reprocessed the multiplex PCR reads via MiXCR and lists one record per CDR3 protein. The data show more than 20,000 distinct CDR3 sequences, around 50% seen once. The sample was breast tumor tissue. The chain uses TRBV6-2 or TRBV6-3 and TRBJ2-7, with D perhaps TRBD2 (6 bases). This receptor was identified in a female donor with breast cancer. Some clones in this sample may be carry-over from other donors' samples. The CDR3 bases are TGTGCCAGCAGTTACCCCCCAAATTTCCGGGGGTGGGTCTGCGAGCAGTACTTC. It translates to CASSYPPNFRGWVCEQYF.